Each of the 20 T cell receptor beta chains below was sequenced from the same sample in a study of beta chain features in type 1 diabetes. Reverse transcribing all isolated RNA meant expressed TCRB transcripts were sequenced. The assay was immunoSEQ multiplex PCR, and TCRdb's table has in-frame clones only and misses some. The table has about 330,000 clones, roughly 9.6% seen once. Sequencing was done on a sample of naive CD4+ T cells from blood. The receptors shown here come from a woman aged 25 to 39 in good health.

This clone was observed a few times. CDR3 nucleotides: TGCGCCAGCAGATTGACCCCAGGGGTTCCGGTTAATGAAAAACTGTTTTTT. The encoded protein is CASRLTPGVPVNEKLFF. The chain links TRBV5-1 to TRBJ1-4; TRBD1 is a possible D gene (6 bases). The V end lost 5 bases, the J end lost 4 bases, and 21 bases lay between the germline ends. There are 17 residues in the CDR3. Looked up from germline, CDR1 is SGHRS and CDR2 is YFSETQ.

The gene calls are TRBV11-1 and TRBJ1-2, with D possibly TRBD1 on 6 matching bases. Trimming left V 1 base short and J 4 bases short, with 13 bases between. The CDR3 has 15 residues. Germline V gene data show CDR1 as SGHAT and CDR2 as FQDESV (reference sequence). The CDR3 here is CASSLDPTGGYGYTF. The CDR3 nucleotides are TGTGCCAGCAGCTTAGATCCGACAGGCGGCTATGGCTACACCTTC.

This clone was observed a few times. This chain connects TRBV5-1 to TRBJ2-4; D is unclear. V shed 4 bases and J shed 4 bases, with 12 bases lying between them. The CDR3 has 14 amino acids. Germline-derived CDR1 and CDR2 are SGHRS and YFSETQ. In DNA form, the CDR3 reads TGCGCCAGCAGCGCGGCGAAATCTAAAAACATTCAGTACTTC. Encoded protein: CASSAAKSKNIQYF.

The sample holds a few counts of this clone. J is TRBJ2-1 and V is TRBV7-2; D gene ambiguous. In germline, CDR1 is SGHTA, CDR2 FQGNSA. V was trimmed by 5 bases and J by 7 bases, leaving 9 bases between them. The CDR3 is 12 residues long. This CDR3 is CASSNLVNEQFF. For the CDR3, the DNA is TGTGCCAGCAGCAACCTAGTGAATGAGCAGTTCTTC.

The genes are TRBV7-8 and TRBJ2-1; the match to TRBD2 covers 8 bases. V dropped 5 bases and J dropped 10; count of bases not matched to a gene: 16. This CDR3 is built from 16 residues. Germline lookup yields CDR1 SGHVS and CDR2 FQNEAQ. The chain's CDR3 is CASSPRLASLIEEQFF. DNA of the CDR3: TGTGCCAGCAGCCCAAGACTAGCGAGCCTGATAGAGGAGCAGTTCTTC.

The V and J genes are TRBV2 and TRBJ2-6; D call uncertain. V was shortened by 8 bases and J by 1 base, with 12 bases between the two germline ends. CDR3 length: 15 amino acids. Germline V gene lookup returns CDR1 SNHLY and CDR2 FYNNEI. CDR3 sequence: CASLSEPSGANVLTF. The CDR3 DNA follows: TGTGCCAGCCTGAGTGAGCCTTCTGGGGCCAACGTCCTGACTTTC.

The V gene is TRBV9, the J gene TRBJ2-7; TRBD2 agrees at 9 bases. The CDR3 is made up of 15 amino acids. V shed 0 bases, J shed 2 bases, and the junction held 3 bases outside the gene matches. Looked up from germline, CDR1 is SGDLS and CDR2 is YYNGEE. As DNA, the CDR3 is TGTGCCAGCAGCGTAGGCCCTAGCGGGACCTACGAGCAGTACTTC. Residues: CASSVGPSGTYEQYF.

The CDR3 DNA reads TGTGCCTGGAGTATGATAAATAGCTACAATGAGCAGTTCTTC. This sequence encodes CAWSMINSYNEQFF. J is TRBJ2-1 and V is TRBV30; D is undetermined. The CDR3 is made up of 14 amino acids. Trimming shortened V by 2 bases and J by 3 bases, and 11 bases separated the two germline ends. Looked up from germline, CDR1 is GTSNPN and CDR2 is SVGIG (reference sequence).

J is TRBJ2-1 and V is TRBV18; D ambiguous. Germline-derived CDR1 and CDR2 are KGHSH and LQKENI. Trimming pared 0 bases from V and 10 bases from J, leaving 13 bases between. The CDR3 extends over 14 amino acids. The CDR3 nucleotides are TGTGCCAGCTCACCACCGCACTTAGTGGAGGAGCAGTTCTTC. Its translation is CASSPPHLVEEQFF. Full variable domain (remainder filled in from reference TRBV18 and TRBJ2-1): NAGVMQNPRHLVRRRGQEARLRCSPMKGHSHVYWYRQLPEEGLKFMVYLQKENIIDESGMPKERFSAEFPKEGPSILRIQQVVRGDSAAYFCASSPPHLVEEQFFGPGTRLTVL.

There are a few counts of this clone. The chain recombines TRBV18 with TRBJ2-3; D perhaps matches TRBD1 (5 bases). Deletions cut 3 bases from V and 0 bases from J, with 7 bases between. Germline V gene data show CDR1 as KGHSH and CDR2 as LQKENI. The CDR3 runs to 14 residues. DNA for the CDR3: TGTGCCAGCTCACCGGACAATAGCACAGATACGCAGTATTTT. It specifies CASSPDNSTDTQYF.

This clone has a handful of counts. J is TRBJ2-1 and V is TRBV9; TRBD2 matches at 13 bases. Germline V gene sequence: CDR1 SGDLS, CDR2 YYNGEE. V lost 5 bases, J lost 13 bases, and 15 bases stayed unmatched. This CDR3 is 16 amino acids long. The CDR3 is CASSRRTGLAGDLQFF. CDR3 DNA: TGTGCCAGCAGTCGTAGAACAGGACTAGCGGGAGATCTTCAGTTCTTC.

There are a few counts of this clone. CDR3 bases: TGTGCCAGCAGCCCCTTAGCGGGACGACAAGAGACCCAGTACTTC. The encoded protein is CASSPLAGRQETQYF. The V gene is TRBV7-9, the J gene TRBJ2-5; 8 bases map to TRBD2. Germline loops: CDR1 SEHNR, CDR2 FQNEAQ (reference sequence). The length of the CDR3 is 15 residues. J lost 2 bases, V lost 5 bases, and 7 bases had no gene match.

The chain joins TRBV19 to TRBJ2-7; 10 nucleotides agree with TRBD1. The CDR3 runs 15 residues. Germline CDR1 is LNHDA and CDR2 is SQIVND (reference sequence). Trimming removed 3 bases from V and 2 bases from J; junction bases left unmatched: 4. CDR3 coding DNA: TGTGCCAGTAGTATTCCCGGACAGGGGGCCTACGAGCAGTACTTC. The encoded protein is CASSIPGQGAYEQYF.

This clone was seen a few times. V usage is TRBV5-6 and J usage is TRBJ1-1, with a tentative D call TRBD1 (5 bases). Deletions cut 6 bases from V and 3 bases from J, with 15 bases between. The CDR3 has 14 residues. Germline-derived CDR1 and CDR2 are SGHDT and YYEEEE. CDR3 nucleotides: TGTGCCAGCACAGGGAAAAGTTGGGACACTGAAGCTTTCTTT. It encodes CASTGKSWDTEAFF.

The chain carries TRBV7-3 and TRBJ2-1; TRBD2 matches 13 bases. CDR1 and CDR2 from the germline V gene are SGHTA and FQGTGA. This CDR3 region has 19 residues. Trimming removed 1 base from V and 5 bases from J; junction bases left unmatched: 11. In nucleotides, the CDR3 is TGTGCCAGCAGCTTAAACCCACTCGGACTAGCGGGAGCGGACAATGAGCAGTTCTTC. Translation gives CASSLNPLGLAGADNEQFF. Looking up the rest from reference TRBV7-3 and TRBJ2-1 gives the full variable domain: GAGVSQTPSNKVTEKGKYVELRCDPISGHTALYWYRQSLGQGPEFLIYFQGTGAADDSGLPNDRFFAVRPEGSVSTLKIQRTERGDSAVYLCASSLNPLGLAGADNEQFFGPGTRLTVL.

This clone has a handful of counts. The V gene is TRBV5-1, the J gene TRBJ2-1, with D maybe TRBD2 (5 bases). The germline V and J ends were trimmed by 4 bases and 8 bases, with 16 bases remaining between them. This CDR3 is built from 14 residues. Germline lookup yields CDR1 SGHRS and CDR2 YFSETQ. The CDR3 DNA is TGCGCCAGCAGCCCAGTTCCTAGCTCCGATGAGCAGTTCTTC. It encodes CASSPVPSSDEQFF.

This chain connects TRBV28 to TRBJ2-5; weak D call: TRBD2 (5 bases). V lost 1 base to trimming and J lost 4 bases, with 7 bases between them. This CDR3 contains 13 residues. Germline loops: CDR1 MDHEN, CDR2 SYDVKM. The CDR3 nucleotides read TGTGCCAGCAGTTTATCGCTAGCAGAGACCCAGTACTTC. Translation: CASSLSLAETQYF.

This rearrangement joins TRBV6-5 to TRBJ2-1; TRBD1 is a possible D gene (6 bases). The ends were cut back, 5 bases at V and 3 bases at J, with 14 bases in the middle. The CDR3 loop spans 15 amino acids. CDR1 is MNHEY, CDR2 SVGAGI, per germline. The CDR3 reads CASSAQTGLYNEQFF. The CDR3 coding sequence is TGTGCCAGCAGTGCTCAGACAGGCCTCTACAATGAGCAGTTCTTC.

The V and J genes are TRBV29-1 and TRBJ1-2; 10 bases agree with TRBD1. CDR1 and CDR2 from the germline V gene are SQVTM and ANQGSEA. This CDR3 spans 12 amino acids. The CDR3 sequence: CNVGTGDSGYTF. CDR3 bases: TGCAACGTCGGGACAGGGGATTCTGGCTACACCTTC.

The chain combines TRBV7-6 with TRBJ2-3; TRBD1 might be the D (5 bases). Trimming cost V 1 base and J 0 bases, with 8 bases left between them. Per the germline V gene, CDR1 is SGHVS and CDR2 is FNYEAQ. The CDR3 sequence is 15 residues long. The CDR3 region is CASSLGGHSTDTQYF. CDR3 coding DNA: TGTGCCAGCAGCTTAGGAGGACATAGCACAGATACGCAGTATTTT. The whole variable domain, remainder taken from reference TRBV7-6 and TRBJ2-3, is GAGVSQSPRYKVTKRGQDVALRCDPISGHVSLYWYRQALGQGPEFLTYFNYEAQQDKSGLPNDRFSAERPEGSISTLTIQRTEQRDSAMYRCASSLGGHSTDTQYFGPGTRLTVL.